This TCR beta chain is drawn from a study of long-term antiretroviral therapy in people with HIV. There are 14 residues in the CDR3. CDR1 is SEHNR, CDR2 FQNEAQ, per germline (reference sequence). The germline V and J ends were trimmed by 4 bases and 5 bases, with 11 bases remaining between them. At the survey level, the v3.0 immunoSEQ assay was run. Profiled with immunoSEQ multiplex PCR; TCRdb holds only in-frame clones, not every one. The sample has under 20,000 clones, 76% seen once. The sequence was collected from a man aged 18 to 29 with HIV. The V call is TRBV7-9, the J call TRBJ1-4; no clear D gene. The material sequenced was unsorted PBMCs, taken 0.5 years before starting antiretroviral therapy. The CDR3 sequence: CASSSSGRNEKLFF. CDR3 sequence (DNA): TGTGCCAGCAGCTCCAGCGGGCGGAATGAAAAACTGTTTTTT.